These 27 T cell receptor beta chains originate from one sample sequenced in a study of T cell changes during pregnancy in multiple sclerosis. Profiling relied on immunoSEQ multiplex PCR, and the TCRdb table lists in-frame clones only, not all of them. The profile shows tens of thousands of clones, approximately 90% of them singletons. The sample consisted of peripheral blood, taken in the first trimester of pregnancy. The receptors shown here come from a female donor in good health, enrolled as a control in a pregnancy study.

CDR3 region: CASSPPLQGRGGGQYF. In DNA form, the CDR3 reads TGTGCCAGCAGTCCCCCCCTACAGGGGCGGGGTGGCGGGCAGTACTTC. J is TRBJ2-7 and V is TRBV25-1; maybe TRBD1 (7 bases). The CDR3 contains 16 residues. Germline lookup yields CDR1 MGHDK and CDR2 SYGVNS. V was clipped by 5 bases and J by 9 bases, with 26 bases between them.

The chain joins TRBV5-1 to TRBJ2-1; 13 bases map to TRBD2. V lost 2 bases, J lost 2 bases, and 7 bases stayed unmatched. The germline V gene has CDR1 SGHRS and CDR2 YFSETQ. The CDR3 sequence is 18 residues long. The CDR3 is CASSFRPGTSGTYNEQFF. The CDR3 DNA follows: TGCGCCAGCAGCTTCCGTCCCGGGACTAGCGGGACCTACAATGAGCAGTTCTTC.

CDR3 nucleotide sequence: TGCGCCAGCAATAGACAGGGGGTGAACACTGAAGCTTTCTTT. Protein: CASNRQGVNTEAFF. The gene calls are TRBV10-2 and TRBJ1-1; TRBD1 matches at 9 bases. Germline-derived CDR1 and CDR2 are WSHSY and SAAADI. J lost 0 bases, V lost 7 bases, and 3 bases had no gene match. The length of the CDR3 is 14 residues.

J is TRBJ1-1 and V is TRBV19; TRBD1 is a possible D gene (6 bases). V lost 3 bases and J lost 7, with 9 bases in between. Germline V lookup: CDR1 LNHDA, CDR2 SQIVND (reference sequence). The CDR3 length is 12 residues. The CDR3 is CASSIGTHEAFF. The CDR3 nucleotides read TGTGCCAGTAGTATCGGGACACATGAAGCTTTCTTT.

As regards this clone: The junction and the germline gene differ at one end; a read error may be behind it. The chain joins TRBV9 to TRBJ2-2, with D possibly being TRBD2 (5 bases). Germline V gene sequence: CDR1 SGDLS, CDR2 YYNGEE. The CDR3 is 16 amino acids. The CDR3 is CVSSVAPAANTGELFF. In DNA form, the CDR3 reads TGTGTCAGCAGCGTAGCTCCAGCGGCGAACACCGGGGAGCTGTTTTTT.

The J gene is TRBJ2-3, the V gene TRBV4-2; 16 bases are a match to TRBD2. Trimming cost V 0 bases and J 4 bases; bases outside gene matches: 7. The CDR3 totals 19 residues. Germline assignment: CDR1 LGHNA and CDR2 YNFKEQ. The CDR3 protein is CASSQDGEGLAGGPDTQYF. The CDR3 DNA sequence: TGTGCCAGCAGCCAAGATGGAGAGGGACTAGCGGGAGGGCCAGATACGCAGTATTTT.

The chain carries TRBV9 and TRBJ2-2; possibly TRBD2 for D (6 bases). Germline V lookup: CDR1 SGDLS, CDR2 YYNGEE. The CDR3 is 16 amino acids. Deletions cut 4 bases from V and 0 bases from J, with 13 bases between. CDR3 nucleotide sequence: TGTGCCAGCAGCTATACCGGGACTCCGAACACCGGGGAGCTGTTTTTT. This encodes CASSYTGTPNTGELFF.

The CDR3 is CASDYLGQEKNIQYF. In nucleotides, the CDR3 is TGTGCCAGCGACTACCTAGGACAGGAAAAAAACATTCAGTACTTC. The rearrangement uses TRBV21-1 and TRBJ2-4; the table's TRBD1 call for D was not verified on the DNA. TRBV21-1 is marked as a pseudogene. The CDR3 is made up of 15 amino acids.

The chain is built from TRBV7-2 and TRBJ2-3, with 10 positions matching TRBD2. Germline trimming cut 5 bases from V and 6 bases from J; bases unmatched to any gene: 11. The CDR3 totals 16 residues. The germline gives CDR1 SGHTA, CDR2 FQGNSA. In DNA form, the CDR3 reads TGTGCCAGCAGCCCATCCTCTAGCGGGAGTCTGGATACGCAGTATTTT. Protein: CASSPSSSGSLDTQYF.

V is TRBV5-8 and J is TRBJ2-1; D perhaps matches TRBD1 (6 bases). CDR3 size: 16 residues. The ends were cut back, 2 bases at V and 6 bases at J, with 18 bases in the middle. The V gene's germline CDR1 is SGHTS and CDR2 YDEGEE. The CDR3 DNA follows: TGTGCCAGCAGCTTTGACAGGACTCGAATGTCCAATGAGCAGTTCTTC. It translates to CASSFDRTRMSNEQFF.

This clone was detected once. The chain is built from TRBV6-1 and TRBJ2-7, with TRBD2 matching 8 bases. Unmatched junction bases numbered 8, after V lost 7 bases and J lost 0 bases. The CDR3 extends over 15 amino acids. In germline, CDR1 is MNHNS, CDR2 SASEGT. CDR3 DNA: TGTGCCAGCACCACGACTAGCGCTAGCTCCTACGAGCAGTACTTC. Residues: CASTTTSASSYEQYF.

The CDR3 here is CASSPRTGTTEAFF. In DNA form, the CDR3 reads TGTGCCAGCTCACCCAGGACAGGGACCACTGAAGCTTTCTTT. The chain carries TRBV18 and TRBJ1-1; the match to TRBD1 covers 8 bases. The CDR3 length is 14 residues. V dropped 3 bases and J dropped 4; count of bases not matched to a gene: 4. Germline V CDR1 and CDR2: KGHSH, LQKENI.

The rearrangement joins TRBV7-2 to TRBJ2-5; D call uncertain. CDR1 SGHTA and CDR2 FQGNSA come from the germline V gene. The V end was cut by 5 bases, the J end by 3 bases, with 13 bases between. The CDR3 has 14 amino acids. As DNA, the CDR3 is TGTGCCAGCAGCCCCACACTGACTGAAGAGACCCAGTACTTC. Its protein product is CASSPTLTEETQYF.

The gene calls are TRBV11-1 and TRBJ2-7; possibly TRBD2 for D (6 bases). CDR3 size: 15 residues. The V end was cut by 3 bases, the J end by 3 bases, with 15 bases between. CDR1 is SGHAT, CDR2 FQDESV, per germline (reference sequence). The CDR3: CASSFRDSPFYEQYF. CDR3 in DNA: TGTGCCAGCAGCTTCCGGGACTCCCCATTCTACGAGCAGTACTTC.

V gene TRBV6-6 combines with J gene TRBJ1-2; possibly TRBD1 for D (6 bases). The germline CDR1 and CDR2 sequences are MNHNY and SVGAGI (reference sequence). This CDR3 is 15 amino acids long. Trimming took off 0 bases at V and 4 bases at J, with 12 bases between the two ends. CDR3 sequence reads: CASSYSRQVSYGYTF. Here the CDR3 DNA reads TGTGCCAGCAGTTACTCGAGACAGGTCAGCTATGGCTACACCTTC.

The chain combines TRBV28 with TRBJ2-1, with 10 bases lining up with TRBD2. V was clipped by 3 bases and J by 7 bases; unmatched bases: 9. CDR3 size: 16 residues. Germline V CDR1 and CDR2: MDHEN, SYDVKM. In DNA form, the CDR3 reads TGTGCCAGCAGTTTCATCCTAGCGGGAGTAGTTAATGAGCAGTTCTTC. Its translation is CASSFILAGVVNEQFF.

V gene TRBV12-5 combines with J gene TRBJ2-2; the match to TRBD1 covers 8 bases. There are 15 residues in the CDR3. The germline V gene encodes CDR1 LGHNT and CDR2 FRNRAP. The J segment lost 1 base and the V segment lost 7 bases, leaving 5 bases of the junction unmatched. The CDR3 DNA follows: TGTGCTAGTGCCCCTGGACAGGGGAACACCGGGGAGCTGTTTTTT. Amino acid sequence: CASAPGQGNTGELFF.

CDR3 sequence: CASSVDGMLGGYTF. DNA for the CDR3: TGTGCCAGCAGCGTGGACGGGATGCTTGGAGGCTACACCTTC. The chain carries TRBV27 and TRBJ1-2; D is unresolved. The V and J ends lost 6 bases and 8 bases respectively, with 19 bases between them. Germline assignment: CDR1 MNHEY and CDR2 SMNVEV (reference sequence). The CDR3 is 14 residues long.

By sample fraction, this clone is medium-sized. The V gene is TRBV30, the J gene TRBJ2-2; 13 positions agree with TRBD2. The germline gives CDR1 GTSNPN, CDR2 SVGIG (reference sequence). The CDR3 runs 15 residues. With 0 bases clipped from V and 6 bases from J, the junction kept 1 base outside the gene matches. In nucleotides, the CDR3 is TGTGCCTGGAGTGTACTAGCGGGAGGGCCCGGGGAGCTGTTTTTT. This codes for CAWSVLAGGPGELFF.

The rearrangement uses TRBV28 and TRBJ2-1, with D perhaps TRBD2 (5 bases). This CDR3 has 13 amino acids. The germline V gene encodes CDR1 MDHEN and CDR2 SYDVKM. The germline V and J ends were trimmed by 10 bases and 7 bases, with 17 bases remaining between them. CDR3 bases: TGTGCCACCTGGAGGACCGTCGGGAATGAGCAGTTCTTC. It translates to CATWRTVGNEQFF.

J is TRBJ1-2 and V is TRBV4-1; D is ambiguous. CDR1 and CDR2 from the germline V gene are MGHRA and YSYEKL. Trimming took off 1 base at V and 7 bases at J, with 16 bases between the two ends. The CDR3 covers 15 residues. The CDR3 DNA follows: TGCGCCAGCAGCCAAGCGACGGGTTTCTCGGGTGGCTACACCTTC. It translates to CASSQATGFSGGYTF.

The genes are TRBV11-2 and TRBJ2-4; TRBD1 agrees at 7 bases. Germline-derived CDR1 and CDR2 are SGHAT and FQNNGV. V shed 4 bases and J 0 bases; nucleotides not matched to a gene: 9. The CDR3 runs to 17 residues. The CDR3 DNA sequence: TGTGCCAGCAGCTCCCTCGACAGGGCGGGAGCCAAAAACATTCAGTACTTC. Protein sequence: CASSSLDRAGAKNIQYF.

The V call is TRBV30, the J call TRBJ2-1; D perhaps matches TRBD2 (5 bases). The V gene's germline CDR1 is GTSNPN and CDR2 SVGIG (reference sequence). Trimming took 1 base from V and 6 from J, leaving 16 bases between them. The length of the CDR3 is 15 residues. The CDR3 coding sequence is TGTGCCTGGAGTGCACCGGACTCATCCCGCAATGAGCAGTTCTTC. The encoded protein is CAWSAPDSSRNEQFF.

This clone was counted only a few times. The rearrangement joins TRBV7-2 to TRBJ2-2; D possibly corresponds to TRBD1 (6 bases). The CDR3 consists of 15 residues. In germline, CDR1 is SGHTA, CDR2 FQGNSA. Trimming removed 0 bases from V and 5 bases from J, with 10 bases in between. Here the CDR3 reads CASSLASGATGELFF. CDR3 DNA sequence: TGTGCCAGCAGCTTAGCGTCAGGGGCGACCGGGGAGCTGTTTTTT.

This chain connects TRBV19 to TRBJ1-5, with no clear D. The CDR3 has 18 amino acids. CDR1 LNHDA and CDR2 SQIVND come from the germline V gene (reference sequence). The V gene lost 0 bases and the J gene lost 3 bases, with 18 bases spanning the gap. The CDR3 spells CASSIDLYEGTYNQPQHF. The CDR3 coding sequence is TGTGCCAGTAGTATAGATCTATATGAGGGAACTTACAATCAGCCCCAGCATTTT.

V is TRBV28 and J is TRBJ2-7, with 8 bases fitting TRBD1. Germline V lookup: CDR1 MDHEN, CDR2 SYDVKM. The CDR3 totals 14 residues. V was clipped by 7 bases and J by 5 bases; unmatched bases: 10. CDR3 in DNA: TGTGCCAGCACACCGGGACAGGATAGCAACGAGCAGTACTTC. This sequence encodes CASTPGQDSNEQYF.

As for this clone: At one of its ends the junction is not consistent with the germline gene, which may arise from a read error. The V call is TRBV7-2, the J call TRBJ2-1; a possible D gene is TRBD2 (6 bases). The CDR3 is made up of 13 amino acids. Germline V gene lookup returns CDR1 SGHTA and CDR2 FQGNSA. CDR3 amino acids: CASRRDSGRPSIF. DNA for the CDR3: TGTGCCAGCAGGAGGGACTCAGGGCGACCGAGCATCTTC.